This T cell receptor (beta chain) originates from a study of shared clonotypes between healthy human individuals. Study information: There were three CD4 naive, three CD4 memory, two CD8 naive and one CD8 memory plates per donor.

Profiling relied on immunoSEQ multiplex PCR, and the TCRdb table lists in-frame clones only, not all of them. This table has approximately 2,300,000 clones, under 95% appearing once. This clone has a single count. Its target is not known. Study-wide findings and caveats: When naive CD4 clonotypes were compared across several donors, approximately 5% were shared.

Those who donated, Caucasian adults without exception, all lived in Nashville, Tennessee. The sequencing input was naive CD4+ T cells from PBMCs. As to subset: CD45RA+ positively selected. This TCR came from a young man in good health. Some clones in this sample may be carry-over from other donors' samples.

The CDR3 region has the DNA TGTGCCAGCACCCTCCGGGGCCACACAGATACGCAGTATTTT. Its translation: CASTLRGHTDTQYF. This chain links TRBV27 with TRBJ2-3, with D perhaps TRBD1 or TRBD2 (5 bases each). Trimming took 7 bases from V and 2 from J, leaving 13 bases between them. CDR1 and CDR2 from the germline V gene are MNHEY and SMNVEV (reference sequence). The CDR3 spans 14 residues.